This T cell receptor (beta chain) was obtained from a study of spatial heterogeneity in lung cancer. Study information: The study observed each unique TCR and UMI combination more than ten times on average in raw reads.

Time point of the sample: sample taken at primary tumor resection. Sequencing covered unsorted whole RNA taken from tumor, nontumor lung or frozen PBMC. General study results and limits: There were more appearances of ubiquitous expanded tumor TCRs in blood at resection than at follow-up.

Many counts were recorded for this clonotype. What it binds is not known. Germline V gene sequence: CDR1 SGHAT, CDR2 FQNNGV. The V and J ends lost 3 bases and 4 bases, in that order; junction bases with no gene match: 3. This CDR3 region has 14 residues. Unique molecular identifiers tagged every individual TCR cDNA molecule. TCRdb recomputed calls from the 5' RACE reads with MiXCR, one row per CDR3 protein. The repertoire holds 35,000 or so distinct CDR3 sequences, with roughly 5.5% as singletons. This chain uses TRBV11-2 with TRBJ2-1; 7 nucleotides align to TRBD1. This receptor was taken from a female donor with early-stage non-small cell lung cancer. Source: PBMCs, taken at surgery. CDR3 DNA sequence: TGTGCCAGCAGCTTCGGGACAGAATACAATGAGCAGTTCTTC. Its protein is CASSFGTEYNEQFF.